The 16 T cell receptor beta chains listed next were all sequenced from one sample in a study of memory CD4+ T cells and cytomegalovirus serostatus. The repertoire was sequenced with immunoSEQ multiplex PCR; TCRdb's copy has only in-frame clones and lacks some. The sample contains around 61,000 clones, 82% of which appear only once. The sort gate was single viable CD3+CD4+CD8-CD45RO+ cells for memory CD4+ T cells. The sample taken for sequencing was memory CD4+ T cells from blood. The receptors derive from an adult in good health and CMV-seronegative.

This clone was picked up one time. The genes are TRBV5-6 and TRBJ1-3; the D is unclear. V was trimmed by 1 base and J by 7 bases, leaving 15 bases between them. The CDR3 spans 15 residues. The germline gives CDR1 SGHDT, CDR2 YYEEEE. DNA for the CDR3: TGTGCCAGCAGCTTGTCCGGCGGCTTTTTGAACACCATATATTTT. Translating it yields CASSLSGGFLNTIYF.

By share, this clone counts as medium-sized. V and J are TRBV6-6 and TRBJ1-2; D unresolved. The CDR3 spans 10 residues. Germline-derived CDR1 and CDR2 are MNHNY and SVGAGI (reference sequence). V dropped 8 bases and J dropped 8 bases, with 9 bases sitting between them. Here the CDR3 reads CASSADGYTF. Written as DNA, the CDR3 is TGTGCCAGCTCCGCGGACGGCTACACCTTC.

The chain recombines TRBV5-4 with TRBJ1-1; TRBD1 matches 7 bases. CDR1 SGHNT and CDR2 YYREEE come from the germline V gene (reference sequence). V lost 4 bases to trimming and J lost 1 base; unmatched junction nucleotides: 4. The CDR3 spans 14 residues. CDR3 nucleotides: TGTGCCAGCAGCCGACAGGGTACGAACACTGAAGCTTTCTTT. Amino acids: CASSRQGTNTEAFF.

The chain couples TRBV6-4 to TRBJ1-6; TRBD1 matches 7 bases. From germline, CDR1 is MRHNA and CDR2 SNTAGT. The CDR3 is 14 amino acids. J was trimmed by 8 bases and V by 6 bases; bases with no gene match: 7. DNA of the CDR3: TGTGCCAGCAGACCAACAGGGGCACATTCACCCCTCCACTTT. Encoded protein: CASRPTGAHSPLHF.

The chain carries TRBV19 and TRBJ2-7; a possible D gene is TRBD1 (5 bases). Germline-derived CDR1 and CDR2 are LNHDA and SQIVND (reference sequence). The CDR3 runs to 14 residues. The V and J ends lost 4 bases and 2 bases respectively, with 12 bases between them. Written as DNA, the CDR3 is TGTGCCAGTAGTAAAACAGGAGACACCTACGAGCAGTACTTC. It translates to CASSKTGDTYEQYF.

The chain combines TRBV19 with TRBJ2-2; 8 bases map to TRBD1. J gave up 5 bases and V 4 bases, and 6 bases lay outside the gene matches. The germline CDR1 and CDR2 sequences are LNHDA and SQIVND (reference sequence). The CDR3 spans 15 residues. This CDR3 reads CASSTDRGRTGELFF. CDR3 nucleotide sequence: TGTGCCAGTAGTACCGACAGGGGACGAACCGGGGAGCTGTTTTTT.

The rearrangement uses TRBV4-3 and TRBJ2-3; the D call may be TRBD1 or TRBD2 (5 bases each). CDR1 is LGHNA and CDR2 is YSLEER in the germline V gene. V dropped 0 bases and J dropped 6 bases, with 19 bases sitting between them. The CDR3 consists of 17 residues. In DNA form, the CDR3 reads TGCGCCAGCAGCCAAGATGTTCCGGGCCCCTGGGGGGATACGCAGTATTTT. This encodes CASSQDVPGPWGDTQYF.

This clone was recorded once. The chain recombines TRBV30 with TRBJ2-5; no definite D call. Germline CDR1 GTSNPN, CDR2 SVGIG (reference sequence). Deletions cut 4 bases from V and 2 bases from J, with 8 bases between. This CDR3 has 12 residues. CDR3 coding DNA: TGTGCCTGGAATGGCCAGCAAGAGACCCAGTACTTC. Residues: CAWNGQQETQYF.

This clone has only one observation. The chain has TRBV6-5 and TRBJ2-5; D may be TRBD2 (7 bases). V lost 0 bases, J lost 4 bases, and 15 bases lay in between. Looked up from germline, CDR1 is MNHEY and CDR2 is SVGAGI. CDR3 length: 16 amino acids. CDR3: CASSYSLWGGRETQYF. The DNA of the CDR3 is TGTGCCAGCAGTTACTCCCTATGGGGGGGCCGAGAGACCCAGTACTTC.

This clone was picked up one time. The chain employs TRBV7-2 and TRBJ2-2, with 9 bases fitting TRBD1. The trim removed 6 bases at V and 4 bases at J, leaving 12 bases unmatched. The CDR3 loop spans 17 amino acids. CDR1 is SGHTA and CDR2 is FQGNSA in the germline V gene. The CDR3 sequence: CASRVETGGLGTGELFF. Written as DNA, the CDR3 is TGTGCCAGCAGAGTTGAAACAGGGGGCCTGGGCACCGGGGAGCTGTTTTTT.

This chain uses TRBV2 with TRBJ2-5, with D possibly called TRBD1 or TRBD2 (7 bases each). Trimming took 9 bases from V and 1 from J, leaving 12 bases between them. There are 13 residues in the CDR3. CDR1 and CDR2 from the germline V gene are SNHLY and FYNNEI. This CDR3 reads CARAGTAQETQYF. CDR3 bases: TGTGCCAGAGCGGGGACAGCCCAAGAGACCCAGTACTTC.

The chain is built from TRBV5-1 and TRBJ2-7; TRBD2 matches at 7 bases. V shed 4 bases and J 0 bases; nucleotides not matched to a gene: 7. CDR1 and CDR2 (germline): SGHRS, YFSETQ. This CDR3 region has 15 residues. CDR3 sequence (DNA): TGCGCCAGCAGCCCCCGGGGGGAGTTCTCCTACGAGCAGTACTTC. It yields the protein CASSPRGEFSYEQYF.

The chain has TRBV29-1 and TRBJ2-3, with TRBD1 matching over 9 bases. Germline V lookup: CDR1 SQVTM, CDR2 ANQGSEA. The CDR3 covers 15 residues. Trimming removed 6 bases from V and 0 bases from J; junction bases left unmatched: 7. Here the CDR3 reads CSVPGTGLSTDTQYF. CDR3 DNA: TGCAGCGTCCCCGGGACAGGGCTAAGCACAGATACGCAGTATTTT.

The chain joins TRBV14 to TRBJ1-4; D is uncertain. Trimming removed 1 base at V and 0 bases at J, with 9 bases between. The CDR3 runs 16 residues. Germline V gene data show CDR1 as SGHDN and CDR2 as FVKESK. The CDR3 protein is CASSQVGHATNEKLFF. CDR3 coding DNA: TGTGCCAGCAGCCAAGTTGGTCATGCAACTAATGAAAAACTGTTTTTT.

DNA for the CDR3: TGTGCCAGCAGTGACGGCCCTAGGAGAGGCTACACCTTC. Its translation: CASSDGPRRGYTF. V is TRBV2 and J is TRBJ1-2; the D is unclear. Germline loops: CDR1 SNHLY, CDR2 FYNNEI. The CDR3 contains 13 residues. Between the trimmed V and J ends, which lost 3 bases and 8 bases, there was a span of 13 bases.

The V call is TRBV10-3, the J call TRBJ2-5; D gene unclear. Trimming cost V 6 bases and J 5 bases, with 13 bases left between them. CDR3 length equals 13 residues. From germline, CDR1 is ENHRY and CDR2 SYGVKD. The CDR3 coding sequence is TGTGCCATCAGCTCCCCGCAAGGGGAGACCCAGTACTTC. It specifies CAISSPQGETQYF.